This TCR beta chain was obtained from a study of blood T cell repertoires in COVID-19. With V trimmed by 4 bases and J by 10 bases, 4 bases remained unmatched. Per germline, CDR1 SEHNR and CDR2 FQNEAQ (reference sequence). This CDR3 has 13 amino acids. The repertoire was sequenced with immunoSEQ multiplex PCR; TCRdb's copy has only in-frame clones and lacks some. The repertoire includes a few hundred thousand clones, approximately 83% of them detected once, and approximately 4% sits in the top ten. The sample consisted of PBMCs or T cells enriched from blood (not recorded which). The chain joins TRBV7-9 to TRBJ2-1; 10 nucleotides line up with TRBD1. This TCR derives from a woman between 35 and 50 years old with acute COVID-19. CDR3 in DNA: TGTGCCAGCAGCTCGGACAGGGGGGACGAGCAGTTCTTC. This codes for CASSSDRGDEQFF.